This T cell receptor (beta chain) originates from a study of CD8 T cells in Susac syndrome. Study-level results: The study conceded that relatively few individuals underwent its TCR sequencing and HLA analysis.

For this clonotype: Its target is not known.

An input of roughly 0.5 to 1 ug of RNA was subjected to reverse transcription using random hexamers. The immunoSEQ assay covered 54 Vbeta and 13 Jbeta segments for CDR3. MiXCR was run by TCRdb on the immunoSEQ multiplex PCR reads, yielding one entry per CDR3 protein. The sample includes some 110,000 distinct CDR3 sequences, 85% to 95% of them seen just once. The CDR3 loop spans 18 amino acids. V gave up 2 bases and J gave up 1 base; unmatched junction bases: 6. Germline V CDR1 and CDR2: KGHSH, LQKENI. Sequencing of TCR beta was performed on blood CD8+ and CD4+ T cells. Purification of the CD8+ and CD4+ T cells relied on negative isolation, and TEMRA cells underwent FACS enrichment.

The sample comprised CD4+ T cells from PBMCs. The source of this sequence is a human donor with multiple sclerosis. The J gene is TRBJ2-6, the V gene TRBV18; the match to TRBD1 covers 9 bases. CDR3 in DNA: TGTGCCAGCTCACCAAGATTCGGGACAGGGTCTGGGGCCAACGTCCTGACTTTC. It is translated as CASSPRFGTGSGANVLTF.